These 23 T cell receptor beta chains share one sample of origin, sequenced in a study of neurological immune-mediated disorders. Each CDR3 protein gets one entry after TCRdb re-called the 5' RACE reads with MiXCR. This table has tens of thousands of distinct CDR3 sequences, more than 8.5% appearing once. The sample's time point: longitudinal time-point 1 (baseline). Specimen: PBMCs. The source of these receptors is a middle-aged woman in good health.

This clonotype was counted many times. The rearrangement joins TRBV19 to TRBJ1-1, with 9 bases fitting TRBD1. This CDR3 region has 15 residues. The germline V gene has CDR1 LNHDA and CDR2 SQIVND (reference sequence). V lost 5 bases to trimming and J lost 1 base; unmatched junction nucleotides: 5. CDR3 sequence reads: CASSVGQGSNTEAFF. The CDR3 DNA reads TGTGCCAGTAGTGTGGGACAGGGTTCGAACACTGAAGCTTTCTTT.

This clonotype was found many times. In DNA, the CDR3 is TGTGCCACCAGCAGATGGGGGGCTGGGGCAGATACGCAGTATTTT. Its protein product is CATSRWGAGADTQYF. The chain uses TRBV15 and TRBJ2-3; D is perhaps TRBD1 or TRBD2 (6 bases each). This CDR3 is 15 amino acids long. V lost 2 bases, J lost 4 bases, and 13 bases lay in between. CDR1 LNHNV and CDR2 YYDKDF come from the germline V gene (reference sequence). Looking up the rest from reference TRBV15 and TRBJ2-3 gives the full variable domain: DAMVIQNPRYQVTQFGKPVTLSCSQTLNHNVMYWYQQKSSQAPKLLFHYYDKDFNNEADTPDNFQSRRPNTSFCFLDIRSPGLGDTAMYLCATSRWGAGADTQYFGPGTRLTVL.

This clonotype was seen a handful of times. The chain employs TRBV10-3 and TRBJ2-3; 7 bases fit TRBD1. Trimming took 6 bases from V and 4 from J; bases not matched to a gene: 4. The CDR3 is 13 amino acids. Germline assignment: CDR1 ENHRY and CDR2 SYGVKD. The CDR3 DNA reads TGTGCCATCAGCGACAGGGTGGCAGATACGCAGTATTTT. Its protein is CAISDRVADTQYF.

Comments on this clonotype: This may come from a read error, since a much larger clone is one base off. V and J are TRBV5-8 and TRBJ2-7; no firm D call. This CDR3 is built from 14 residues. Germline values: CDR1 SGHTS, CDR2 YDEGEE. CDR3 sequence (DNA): TGTGTCAGCAGCTTGTCGTTAATGGCCTACGAGCAGTACTTC. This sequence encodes CVSSLSLMAYEQYF.

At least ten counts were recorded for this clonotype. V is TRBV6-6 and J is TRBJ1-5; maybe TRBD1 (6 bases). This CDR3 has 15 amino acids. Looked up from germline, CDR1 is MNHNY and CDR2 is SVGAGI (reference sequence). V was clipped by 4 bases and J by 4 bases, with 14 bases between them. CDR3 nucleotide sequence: TGTGCCAGCAGTTTAGTCCAGGGGCCGAATCAGCCCCAGCATTTT. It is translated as CASSLVQGPNQPQHF.

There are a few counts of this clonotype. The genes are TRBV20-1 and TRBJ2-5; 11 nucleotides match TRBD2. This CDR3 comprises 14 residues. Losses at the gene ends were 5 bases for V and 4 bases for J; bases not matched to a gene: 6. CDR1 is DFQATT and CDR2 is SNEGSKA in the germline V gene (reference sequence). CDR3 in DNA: TGCAGTGCTTTGCGACTAGCGGGGCGAGAGACCCAGTACTTC. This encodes CSALRLAGRETQYF.

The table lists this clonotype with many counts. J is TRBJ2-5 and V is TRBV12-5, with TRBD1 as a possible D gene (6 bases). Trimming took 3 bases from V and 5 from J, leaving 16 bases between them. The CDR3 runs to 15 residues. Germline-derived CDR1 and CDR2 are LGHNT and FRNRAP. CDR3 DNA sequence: TGTGCTAGTGGTTTCCGTGGGGGCCAATGGGAGACCCAGTACTTC. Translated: CASGFRGGQWETQYF.

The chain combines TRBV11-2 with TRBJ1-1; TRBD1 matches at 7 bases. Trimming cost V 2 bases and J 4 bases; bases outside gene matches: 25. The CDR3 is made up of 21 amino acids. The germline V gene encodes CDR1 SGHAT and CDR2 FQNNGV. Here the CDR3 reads CASSLQPPQENRDSHATEAFF. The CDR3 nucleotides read TGTGCCAGCAGCTTACAACCTCCTCAAGAGAATCGGGACAGCCATGCCACTGAAGCTTTCTTT.

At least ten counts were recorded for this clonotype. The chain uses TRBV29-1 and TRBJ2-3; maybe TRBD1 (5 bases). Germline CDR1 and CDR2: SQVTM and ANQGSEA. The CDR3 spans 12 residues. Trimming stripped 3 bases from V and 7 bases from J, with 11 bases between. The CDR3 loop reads CSVEQGRYTQYF. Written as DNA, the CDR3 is TGCAGCGTTGAGCAGGGCAGGTATACGCAGTATTTT.

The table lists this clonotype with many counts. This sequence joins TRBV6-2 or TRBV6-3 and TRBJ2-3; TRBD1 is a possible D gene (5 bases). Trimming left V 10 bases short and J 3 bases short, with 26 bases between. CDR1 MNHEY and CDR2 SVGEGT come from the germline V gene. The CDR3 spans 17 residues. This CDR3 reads CATQGPEEGVLTDTQYF. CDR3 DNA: TGTGCCACTCAAGGCCCTGAGGAAGGGGTACTAACAGATACGCAGTATTTT.

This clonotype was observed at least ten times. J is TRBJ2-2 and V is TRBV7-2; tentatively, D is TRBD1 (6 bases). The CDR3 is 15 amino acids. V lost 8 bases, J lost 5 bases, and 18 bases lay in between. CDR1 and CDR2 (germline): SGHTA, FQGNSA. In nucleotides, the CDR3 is TGTGCCAGCGTCCGGGTGGGGGCGTGGACCGGGGAGCTGTTTTTT. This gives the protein CASVRVGAWTGELFF.

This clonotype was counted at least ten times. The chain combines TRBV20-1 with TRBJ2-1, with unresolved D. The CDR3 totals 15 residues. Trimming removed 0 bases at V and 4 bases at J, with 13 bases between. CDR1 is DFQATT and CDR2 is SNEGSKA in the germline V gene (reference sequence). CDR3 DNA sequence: TGCAGTGCTAGAGATCGTTACCGCAGATACAATGAGCAGTTCTTC. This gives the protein CSARDRYRRYNEQFF.

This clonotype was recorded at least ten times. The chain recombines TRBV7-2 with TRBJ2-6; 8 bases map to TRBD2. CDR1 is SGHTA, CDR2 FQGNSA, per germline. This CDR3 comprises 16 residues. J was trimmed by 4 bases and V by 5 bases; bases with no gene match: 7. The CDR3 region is CASSPSGRVGANVLTF. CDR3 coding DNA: TGTGCCAGCAGCCCCTCCGGGAGGGTGGGGGCCAACGTCCTGACTTTC. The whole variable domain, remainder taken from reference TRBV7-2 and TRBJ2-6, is GAGVSQSPSNKVTEKGKDVELRCDPISGHTALYWYRQSLGQGLEFLIYFQGNSAPDKSGLPSDRFSAERTGGSVSTLTIQRTQQEDSAVYLCASSPSGRVGANVLTFGAGSRLTVL.

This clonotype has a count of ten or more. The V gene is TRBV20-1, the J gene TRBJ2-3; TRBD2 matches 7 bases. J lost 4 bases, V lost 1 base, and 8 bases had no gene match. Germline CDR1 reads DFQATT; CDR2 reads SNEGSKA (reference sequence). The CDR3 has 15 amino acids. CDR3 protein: CSARGLAGRADTQYF. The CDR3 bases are TGCAGTGCTAGAGGACTAGCAGGAAGGGCAGATACGCAGTATTTT.

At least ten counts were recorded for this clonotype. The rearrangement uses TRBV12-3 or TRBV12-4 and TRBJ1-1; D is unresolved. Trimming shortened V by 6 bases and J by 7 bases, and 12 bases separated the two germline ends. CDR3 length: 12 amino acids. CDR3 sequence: CASSFPGFEAFF. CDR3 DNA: TGTGCCAGCAGCTTCCCGGGGTTTGAAGCTTTCTTT.

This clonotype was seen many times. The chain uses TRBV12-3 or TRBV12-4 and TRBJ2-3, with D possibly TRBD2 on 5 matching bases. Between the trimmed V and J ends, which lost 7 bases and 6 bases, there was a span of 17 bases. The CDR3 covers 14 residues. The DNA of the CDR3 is TGTGCCAGCAATCCGGGCCTCACGGGGGATACGCAGTATTTT. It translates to CASNPGLTGDTQYF.

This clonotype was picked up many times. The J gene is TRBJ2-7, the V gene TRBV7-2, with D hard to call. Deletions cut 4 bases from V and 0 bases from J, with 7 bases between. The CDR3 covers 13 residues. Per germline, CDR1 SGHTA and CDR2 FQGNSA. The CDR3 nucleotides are TGTGCCAGCAGCTGGAAGAGCTCCTACGAGCAGTACTTC. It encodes CASSWKSSYEQYF. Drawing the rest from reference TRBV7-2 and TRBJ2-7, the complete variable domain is GAGVSQSPSNKVTEKGKDVELRCDPISGHTALYWYRQSLGQGLEFLIYFQGNSAPDKSGLPSDRFSAERTGGSVSTLTIQRTQQEDSAVYLCASSWKSSYEQYFGPGTRLTVT.

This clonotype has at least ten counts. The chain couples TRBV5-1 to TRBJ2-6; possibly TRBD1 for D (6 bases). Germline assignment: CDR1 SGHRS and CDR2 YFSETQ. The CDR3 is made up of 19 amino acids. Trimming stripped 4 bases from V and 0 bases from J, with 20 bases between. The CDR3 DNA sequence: TGCGCCAGCAGCCGACCTGGACAGACCTGGAGCTCTGGGGCCAACGTCCTGACTTTC. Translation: CASSRPGQTWSSGANVLTF.

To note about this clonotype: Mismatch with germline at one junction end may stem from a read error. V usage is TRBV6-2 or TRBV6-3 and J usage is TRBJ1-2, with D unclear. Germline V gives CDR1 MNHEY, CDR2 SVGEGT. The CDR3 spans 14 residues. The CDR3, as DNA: TGTGCTAGCAGTGACCCTCATCCTAACTATGGCTACACCTTC. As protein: CASSDPHPNYGYTF.

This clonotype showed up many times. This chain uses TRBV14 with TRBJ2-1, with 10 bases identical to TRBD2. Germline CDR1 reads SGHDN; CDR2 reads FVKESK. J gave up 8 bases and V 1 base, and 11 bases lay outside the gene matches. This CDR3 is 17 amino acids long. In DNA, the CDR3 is TGTGCCAGCAGCCAAGGCCCTGAGCGGGAGGGACCGTATGAGCAGTTCTTC. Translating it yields CASSQGPEREGPYEQFF.

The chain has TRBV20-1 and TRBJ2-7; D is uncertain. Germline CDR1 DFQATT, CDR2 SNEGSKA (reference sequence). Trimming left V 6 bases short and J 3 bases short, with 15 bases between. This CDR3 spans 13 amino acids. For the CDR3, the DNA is TGCAGTGCCGCACCGGGCCCCGGCTACGAGCAGTACTTC. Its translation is CSAAPGPGYEQYF.

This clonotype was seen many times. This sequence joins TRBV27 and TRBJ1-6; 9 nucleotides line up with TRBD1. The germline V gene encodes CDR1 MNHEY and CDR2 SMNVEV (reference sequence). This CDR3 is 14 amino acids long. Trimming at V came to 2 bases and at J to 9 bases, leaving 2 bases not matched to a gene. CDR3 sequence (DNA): TGTGCCAGCAGTTTAGACAGGGGGAGTTCACCCCTCCACTTT. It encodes CASSLDRGSSPLHF.

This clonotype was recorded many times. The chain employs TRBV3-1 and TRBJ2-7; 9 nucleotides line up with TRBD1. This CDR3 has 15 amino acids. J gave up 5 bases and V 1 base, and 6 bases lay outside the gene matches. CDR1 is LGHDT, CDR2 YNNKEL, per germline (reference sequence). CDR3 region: CASSQGMTGGHEQYF. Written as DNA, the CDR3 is TGTGCCAGCAGCCAAGGGATGACAGGGGGTCACGAGCAGTACTTC.